The 18 T cell receptor beta chains reported below all come from one sample, sequenced in a study of breast tumors, draining lymph nodes, adjacent tissues. Samples came from axillary lymph nodes draining the breast cancer. TCRdb itself ran the multiplex PCR reads through MiXCR, one entry per CDR3 protein. The sample lists around 230,000 distinct CDR3 sequences; around 35% were seen once. Material: axillary lymph node tissue. These receptors came from a female donor with breast cancer. Some clones in this sample may be carry-over from other donors' samples.

This clonotype has a count of ten or more. The CDR3 DNA reads TGTGCTAGTGGTTGGACTACAGGGGGCGGTGACGGGGAGCTGTTTTTT. It is translated as CASGWTTGGGDGELFF. The rearrangement links TRBV12-5 to TRBJ2-2; 9 bases line up with TRBD1. The CDR3 totals 16 residues. From germline, CDR1 is LGHNT and CDR2 FRNRAP. The trim removed 4 bases at V and 7 bases at J, leaving 10 bases unmatched.

V usage is TRBV4-1 and J usage is TRBJ2-1; D could derive from TRBD1 or TRBD2 (7 bases each). The CDR3 covers 16 residues. With 3 bases removed from V and 8 bases from J, the gap between germline ends came to 20 bases. Looked up from germline, CDR1 is MGHRA and CDR2 is YSYEKL. CDR3 DNA sequence: TGCGCCAGCAGCCATAGCCCAGGGGGGGGAGGGTATGAGCAGTTCTTC. It translates to CASSHSPGGGGYEQFF.

This clonotype was seen repeatedly, ten times or more. V gene TRBV2 combines with J gene TRBJ2-2, with 7 bases that match TRBD1. V lost 5 bases and J lost 2; bases outside the gene matches: 8. This CDR3 is 16 amino acids long. The germline V gene has CDR1 SNHLY and CDR2 FYNNEI. CDR3 bases: TGTGCCAGCAGTCAGGGACAGCTCCTTAACACCGGGGAGCTGTTTTTT. This sequence encodes CASSQGQLLNTGELFF.

On this clonotype itself: A clone one base away is much larger, so this may be a read error. The chain combines TRBV30 with TRBJ2-7; 7 bases are shared with TRBD2. Germline V gene sequence: CDR1 GTSNPN, CDR2 SVGIG (reference sequence). V was pared by 0 bases and J by 5 bases, with 19 bases of the junction left unmatched. This CDR3 has 18 residues. DNA for the CDR3: TGTGCCTGGAGTGTACGTCGGTCGCGGGGGTGGGAGTCCAACGAGCAGTACTTC. Amino acid sequence: CAWSVRRSRGWESNEQYF.

This clonotype was picked up many times. The chain is built from TRBV2 and TRBJ2-7; D is perhaps TRBD1 (6 bases). This CDR3 is built from 13 residues. The V gene's germline CDR1 is SNHLY and CDR2 FYNNEI. The V end lost 3 bases, the J end lost 1 base, and 7 bases lay between the germline ends. The chain's CDR3 is CASSDDRSYEQYF. In DNA form, the CDR3 reads TGTGCCAGCAGTGACGACAGGTCCTACGAGCAGTACTTC.

This sequence joins TRBV5-1 and TRBJ2-4; 7 nucleotides agree with TRBD1. V shed 0 bases, J shed 1 base, and the junction held 10 bases outside the gene matches. CDR3 length equals 18 residues. Germline V gene lookup returns CDR1 SGHRS and CDR2 YFSETQ. The CDR3 protein is CASSLESGGSRAKNIQYF. The CDR3 coding sequence is TGCGCCAGCAGCTTGGAGTCAGGGGGAAGCCGCGCCAAAAACATTCAGTACTTC.

Many counts were recorded for this clonotype. V gene TRBV18 combines with J gene TRBJ2-5; D might be TRBD1 (6 bases). The V and J ends lost 3 bases and 2 bases respectively, with 10 bases between them. This CDR3 is built from 14 residues. Germline CDR1 and CDR2: KGHSH and LQKENI. CDR3 nucleotide sequence: TGTGCCAGCTCACCGGACAGTTATCAAGAGACCCAGTACTTC. Residues: CASSPDSYQETQYF. The whole variable domain, remainder taken from reference TRBV18 and TRBJ2-5, is NAGVMQNPRHLVRRRGQEARLRCSPMKGHSHVYWYRQLPEEGLKFMVYLQKENIIDESGMPKERFSAEFPKEGPSILRIQQVVRGDSAAYFCASSPDSYQETQYFGPGTRLLVL.

A note on this clonotype: A read error may produce the germline difference seen at one junction end. The chain couples TRBV5-1 to TRBJ2-7; D possibly corresponds to TRBD2 (5 bases). The CDR3 extends over 15 amino acids. Germline CDR1 is SGHRS and CDR2 is YFSETQ. The CDR3 DNA sequence: TGCGCCAGCAGCTTGAGGAATACCAACACCGGGGAGCTGTACTTC. The encoded protein is CASSLRNTNTGELYF.

This clonotype was seen many times. The rearrangement joins TRBV19 to TRBJ1-2, with D perhaps matching TRBD1 (5 bases). Per germline, CDR1 LNHDA and CDR2 SQIVND (reference sequence). There are 12 residues in the CDR3. The V gene lost 4 bases and the J gene lost 13 bases, with 16 bases spanning the gap. The CDR3 here is CASSTRGAGCTF. The CDR3, as DNA: TGTGCCAGTAGTACCCGTGGCGCAGGGTGCACCTTC.

V usage is TRBV6-6 and J usage is TRBJ1-5, with 7 bases fitting TRBD1. CDR1 MNHNY and CDR2 SVGAGI come from the germline V gene (reference sequence). Trimming at V came to 7 bases and at J to 7 bases, leaving 4 bases not matched to a gene. The CDR3 is 12 residues long. In nucleotides, the CDR3 is TGTGCCAGCAAGCAGGGGGGGCAGCCCCAGCATTTT. Protein: CASKQGGQPQHF.

This clonotype was detected many times. The chain employs TRBV20-1 and TRBJ2-3; D call uncertain. V lost 3 bases, J lost 2 bases, and 6 bases lay in between. This CDR3 has 12 residues. CDR1 DFQATT and CDR2 SNEGSKA come from the germline V gene (reference sequence). CDR3 sequence reads: CSASLSTDTQYF. For the CDR3, the DNA is TGCAGTGCTAGCCTATCCACAGATACGCAGTATTTT.

This clonotype appeared many times. The chain carries TRBV5-1 and TRBJ2-1, with D perhaps matching TRBD1 (6 bases). The CDR3 has 13 amino acids. V lost 4 bases to trimming and J lost 3 bases, with 8 bases between them. The germline CDR1 and CDR2 sequences are SGHRS and YFSETQ. The CDR3 is CASSPTGYNEQFF. DNA for the CDR3: TGCGCCAGCAGCCCGACAGGCTACAATGAGCAGTTCTTC.

This clonotype occurred many times. The rearrangement uses TRBV24-1 and TRBJ2-3; D possibly corresponds to TRBD2 (6 bases). This CDR3 contains 12 residues. V lost 5 bases and J 5 bases, leaving 7 bases between the germline ends. Germline loops: CDR1 KGHDR, CDR2 SFDVKD. CDR3 residues: CATSARGDTQYF. CDR3 in DNA: TGTGCCACCAGTGCGCGGGGAGATACGCAGTATTTT.

The chain joins TRBV5-1 to TRBJ1-3, with 9 bases fitting TRBD1. The CDR3 extends over 15 amino acids. After removal of 7 bases from V and 3 bases from J, the junction contained 8 bases not matched to a gene. Germline lookup yields CDR1 SGHRS and CDR2 YFSETQ. This CDR3 is CASRLGTGIGNTIYF. In DNA form, the CDR3 reads TGCGCCAGCCGCCTAGGGACAGGGATTGGAAACACCATATATTTT.

The chain couples TRBV2 to TRBJ2-2; TRBD2 matches 7 bases. The germline V gene encodes CDR1 SNHLY and CDR2 FYNNEI. CDR3 length equals 17 residues. V was pared by 2 bases and J by 6 bases, with 12 bases of the junction left unmatched. In DNA, the CDR3 is TGTGCCAGCAGTGAAAGTAAGCAGGGAGGGCCAGCCGGGGAGCTGTTTTTT. Protein sequence: CASSESKQGGPAGELFF.

This clonotype has a count of ten or more. The chain recombines TRBV7-2 with TRBJ2-3; weak D call: TRBD1 (5 bases). V was pared by 5 bases and J by 0 bases, with 15 bases between. This CDR3 has 16 amino acids. Germline loops: CDR1 SGHTA, CDR2 FQGNSA. DNA for the CDR3: TGTGCCAGCAGCCCCCTAGGGGCCGGGAGCACAGATACGCAGTATTTT. Its protein is CASSPLGAGSTDTQYF.

This clonotype was found many times. The chain has TRBV19 and TRBJ1-6, with 8 bases matching TRBD1. The V gene end was trimmed by 5 bases and the J gene end by 8 bases; junction bases not matched to a gene: 5. In germline, CDR1 is LNHDA, CDR2 SQIVND (reference sequence). This CDR3 spans 14 amino acids. The CDR3 bases are TGTGCCAGTAGTCGGACAGGGAGCGATTCACCCCTCCACTTT. It specifies CASSRTGSDSPLHF.

The rearrangement uses TRBV7-2 and TRBJ2-3; 9 nucleotides align to TRBD2. Trimming cost V 2 bases and J 6 bases; bases outside gene matches: 21. Germline CDR1 reads SGHTA; CDR2 reads FQGNSA. The CDR3 is 20 residues long. The CDR3 coding sequence is TGTGCCAGCAGCTTATGGGGAGGGATAGCGGGGGTAGGGCATGGGGATACGCAGTATTTT. Its translation: CASSLWGGIAGVGHGDTQYF.